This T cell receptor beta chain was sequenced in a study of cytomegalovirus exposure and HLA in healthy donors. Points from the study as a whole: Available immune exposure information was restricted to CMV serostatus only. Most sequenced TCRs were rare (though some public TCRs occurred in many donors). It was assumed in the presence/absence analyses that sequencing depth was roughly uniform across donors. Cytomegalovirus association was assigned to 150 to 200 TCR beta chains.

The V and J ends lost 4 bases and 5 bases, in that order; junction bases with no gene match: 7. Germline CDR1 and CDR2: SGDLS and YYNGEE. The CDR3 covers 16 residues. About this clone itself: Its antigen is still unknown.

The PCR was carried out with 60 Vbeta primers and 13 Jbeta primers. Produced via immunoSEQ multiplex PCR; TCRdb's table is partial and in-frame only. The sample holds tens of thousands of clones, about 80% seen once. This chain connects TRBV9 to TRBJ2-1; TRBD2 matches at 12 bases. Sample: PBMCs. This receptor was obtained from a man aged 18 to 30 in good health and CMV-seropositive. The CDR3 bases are TGTGCCAGCAGCCATCCCCTAGCGGGAGGGGACAATGAGCAGTTCTTC. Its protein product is CASSHPLAGGDNEQFF.